A single sample gave rise to the 29 T cell receptor beta chains below, sequenced in a study of OX40 agonist ivuxolimab in advanced cancers. The assay was immunoSEQ multiplex PCR, and TCRdb's table has in-frame clones only and misses some. The sample shows nearly 80,000 clones, around 94% of them seen only once. Sample: CD4+ or CD8+ T cells sorted from blood, taken in a trial of the OX40 agonist ivuxolimab. The receptors originated from an adult with an advanced solid tumor such as melanoma, head and neck, liver or kidney cancer.

The gene calls are TRBV5-4 and TRBJ1-5; the D is unclear. V was pared by 0 bases and J by 2 bases, with 6 bases between. This CDR3 region has 14 residues. Per the germline V gene, CDR1 is SGHNT and CDR2 is YYREEE (reference sequence). The CDR3: CASSLGPGNQPQHF. The DNA for the CDR3 is TGTGCCAGCAGCTTGGGGCCAGGCAATCAGCCCCAGCATTTT.

V is TRBV27 and J is TRBJ2-1; D gene ambiguous. CDR3 size: 17 residues. The V gene's germline CDR1 is MNHEY and CDR2 SMNVEV (reference sequence). Trimming took 4 bases from V and 1 from J, leaving 17 bases between them. The CDR3 region has the DNA TGTGCCAGCAGTTCCTACGTGACTCAGCCTTCCTACAATGAGCAGTTCTTC. This translates into CASSSYVTQPSYNEQFF.

This clone appeared a few times. V is TRBV9 and J is TRBJ1-6; D remains ambiguous. Looked up from germline, CDR1 is SGDLS and CDR2 is YYNGEE. Trimming removed 0 bases at V and 9 bases at J, with 16 bases between. CDR3 length: 16 residues. CDR3 in amino acids: CASSVGVEGRSSPLHF. Written as DNA, the CDR3 is TGTGCCAGCAGCGTAGGGGTGGAGGGTCGGAGTTCACCCCTCCACTTT. Together with reference TRBV9 and TRBJ1-6, the CDR3 gives the full variable domain: DSGVTQTPKHLITATGQRVTLRCSPRSGDLSVYWYQQSLDQGLQFLIQYYNGEERAKGNILERFSAQQFPDLHSELNLSSLELGDSALYFCASSVGVEGRSSPLHFGNGTRLTVT.

This sequence joins TRBV28 and TRBJ1-2; D remains ambiguous. V shed 4 bases and J shed 8 bases, with 11 bases lying between them. This CDR3 has 12 amino acids. Germline V gene data show CDR1 as MDHEN and CDR2 as SYDVKM. The CDR3 region has the DNA TGTGCCAGCAGTTATGGGAGGTACGGCTACACCTTC. Translation gives CASSYGRYGYTF.

The V gene is TRBV28, the J gene TRBJ1-6, with D unresolved. V shed 8 bases and J shed 7 bases, with 9 bases lying between them. The CDR3 consists of 12 residues. Germline lookup yields CDR1 MDHEN and CDR2 SYDVKM. The CDR3 DNA reads TGTGCCAGCGGAAGAATGAATTCACCCCTCCACTTT. Translating it yields CASGRMNSPLHF.

The chain employs TRBV11-2 and TRBJ2-3; 9 bases agree with TRBD2. Trimming cost V 5 bases and J 0 bases; bases outside gene matches: 3. This CDR3 comprises 15 residues. CDR1 is SGHAT, CDR2 FQNNGV, per germline. The CDR3 loop is CASSVSGGSTDTQYF. CDR3 nucleotides: TGTGCCAGCAGCGTTAGCGGGGGTAGCACAGATACGCAGTATTTT.

The chain has TRBV4-3 and TRBJ1-4; a possible D gene is TRBD1 (6 bases). The V gene's germline CDR1 is LGHNA and CDR2 YSLEER. The CDR3 runs to 15 residues. With 3 bases removed from V and 0 bases from J, the gap between germline ends came to 8 bases. DNA of the CDR3: TGCGCCAGCAGCCAGGACAGTTCAACTAATGAAAAACTGTTTTTT. Translated: CASSQDSSTNEKLFF.

This sequence joins TRBV27 and TRBJ2-5, with a weak D call TRBD2 (6 bases). The CDR3 extends over 16 amino acids. V was pared by 2 bases and J by 4 bases, with 17 bases between. Germline CDR1 and CDR2: MNHEY and SMNVEV (reference sequence). CDR3 in DNA: TGTGCCAGCAGTTTACTGGGTAGCGGAGGGCGAGAGACCCAGTACTTC. The encoded protein is CASSLLGSGGRETQYF.

V is TRBV5-8 and J is TRBJ2-1; 13 nucleotides align to TRBD2. V shed 2 bases and J 5 bases; nucleotides not matched to a gene: 10. CDR3 size: 18 residues. The V gene's germline CDR1 is SGHTS and CDR2 YDEGEE. CDR3 DNA: TGTGCCAGCAGCTTTACTAGCGGGGGGGCTCGGTTTGACAATGAGCAGTTCTTC. Residues: CASSFTSGGARFDNEQFF.

The chain recombines TRBV6-5 with TRBJ2-2; D unclear. Germline V gene lookup returns CDR1 MNHEY and CDR2 SVGAGI. The CDR3 covers 12 residues. Trimming cost V 10 bases and J 6 bases, with 12 bases left between them. The CDR3 DNA is TGTGCCACCGGTGGAGCTTCCGGGGAGCTGTTTTTT. Translation gives CATGGASGELFF.

This clone was recorded once. The gene calls are TRBV5-1 and TRBJ1-2, with D possibly TRBD1 on 6 matching bases. This CDR3 is 12 amino acids long. The germline V gene has CDR1 SGHRS and CDR2 YFSETQ. Trimming pared 7 bases from V and 6 bases from J, leaving 13 bases between. CDR3 amino acids: CASREGGNGYTF. Written as DNA, the CDR3 is TGCGCCAGCCGCGAAGGGGGGAATGGCTACACCTTC. Full variable domain (missing parts from reference TRBV5-1 and TRBJ1-2): KAGVTQTPRYLIKTRGQQVTLSCSPISGHRSVSWYQQTPGQGLQFLFEYFSETQRNKGNFPGRFSGRQFSNSRSEMNVSTLELGDSALYLCASREGGNGYTFGSGTRLTVV.

This clone was observed once. The chain has TRBV7-9 and TRBJ1-1; D is undetermined. The CDR3 is 11 residues long. Germline lookup yields CDR1 SEHNR and CDR2 FQNEAQ (reference sequence). V was pared by 3 bases and J by 7 bases, with 6 bases between. The CDR3: CASSLSSEAFF. The DNA of the CDR3 is TGTGCCAGCAGCTTGAGTAGTGAAGCTTTCTTT. The variable domain in full, with the rest retrieved from reference TRBV7-9 and TRBJ1-1, is DTGVSQNPRHKITKRGQNVTFRCDPISEHNRLYWYRQTLGQGPEFLTYFQNEAQLEKSRLLSDRFSAERPKGSFSTLEIQRTEQGDSAMYLCASSLSSEAFFGQGTRLTVV.

The chain has TRBV6-5 and TRBJ2-7, with TRBD1 identical over 9 bases. The CDR3 contains 15 residues. Germline V CDR1 and CDR2: MNHEY, SVGAGI. After removal of 4 bases from V and 4 bases from J, the junction contained 8 bases not matched to a gene. This CDR3 is CASSWTGEGSYEQYF. CDR3 coding DNA: TGTGCCAGCAGTTGGACAGGGGAGGGGTCTTACGAGCAGTACTTC.

The chain couples TRBV10-3 to TRBJ2-3, with D uncertain. Germline assignment: CDR1 ENHRY and CDR2 SYGVKD. The germline V and J ends were trimmed by 1 base and 6 bases, with 5 bases remaining between them. The CDR3 length is 12 residues. DNA of the CDR3: TGTGCCATCAGTGAGTTGGTCGATACGCAGTATTTT. It encodes CAISELVDTQYF.

This chain uses TRBV9 with TRBJ1-3; D is uncertain. V shed 4 bases and J shed 0 bases, with 5 bases lying between them. The CDR3 sequence is 13 residues long. Germline V gene lookup returns CDR1 SGDLS and CDR2 YYNGEE. The CDR3, as DNA: TGTGCCAGCAGCCTGAGCTCTGGAAACACCATATATTTT. Protein sequence: CASSLSSGNTIYF.

The chain joins TRBV27 to TRBJ1-5; TRBD1 agrees at 7 bases. Looked up from germline, CDR1 is MNHEY and CDR2 is SMNVEV (reference sequence). The CDR3 spans 12 residues. J gave up 8 bases and V 7 bases, and 5 bases lay outside the gene matches. CDR3 protein: CASTTGNEPQHF. For the CDR3, the DNA is TGTGCCAGCACGACAGGGAACGAGCCCCAGCATTTT.

The V gene is TRBV2, the J gene TRBJ2-1; D call uncertain. Trimming shortened V by 1 base and J by 4 bases, and 14 bases separated the two germline ends. This CDR3 has 16 residues. Per germline, CDR1 SNHLY and CDR2 FYNNEI. CDR3 DNA sequence: TGTGCCAGCAGTGAAGAAGGCAGAGCCTTGTACAATGAGCAGTTCTTC. Amino acids: CASSEEGRALYNEQFF.

The genes are TRBV4-1 and TRBJ2-3, with D possibly TRBD1 on 6 matching bases. Trimming cost V 4 bases and J 3 bases, with 11 bases left between them. The germline CDR1 and CDR2 sequences are MGHRA and YSYEKL. This CDR3 has 14 amino acids. CDR3 nucleotide sequence: TGCGCCAGCAGCCCTCCCCAGGGGACAGATACGCAGTATTTT. It translates to CASSPPQGTDTQYF.

V is TRBV19 and J is TRBJ1-4; the D is unclear. This CDR3 has 17 amino acids. CDR1 and CDR2 (germline): LNHDA, SQIVND (reference sequence). Trimming stripped 2 bases from V and 0 bases from J, with 13 bases between. The CDR3 loop is CASSINPTRATNEKLFF. The CDR3 DNA is TGTGCCAGTAGTATAAACCCTACACGAGCAACTAATGAAAAACTGTTTTTT.

V and J are TRBV29-1 and TRBJ2-1; no reliable D call. The ends were cut back, 0 bases at V and 3 bases at J, with 6 bases in the middle. Per germline, CDR1 SQVTM and CDR2 ANQGSEA. The CDR3 is 13 residues long. CDR3 sequence (DNA): TGCAGCGTTGAAGATAGTAGCTACAATGAGCAGTTCTTC. Translation gives CSVEDSSYNEQFF.

The CDR3 DNA reads TGTGCCAGTAGCGCCGGGGTCTCCTCTGGGGCCAACGTCCTGACTTTC. It codes for CASSAGVSSGANVLTF. The chain recombines TRBV19 with TRBJ2-6; D might be TRBD2 (5 bases). The germline V gene has CDR1 LNHDA and CDR2 SQIVND (reference sequence). V was pared by 6 bases and J by 0 bases, with 12 bases between. The CDR3 runs 16 residues.

In DNA, the CDR3 is TGTGCCACCAGCTTGAAGGGCGTAAACACCGGGGAGCTGTTTTTT. Residues: CATSLKGVNTGELFF. J is TRBJ2-2 and V is TRBV15; D remains ambiguous. Looked up from germline, CDR1 is LNHNV and CDR2 is YYDKDF (reference sequence). The CDR3 loop spans 15 amino acids. Trimming removed 5 bases from V and 2 bases from J, with 12 bases in between.

The J gene is TRBJ1-3, the V gene TRBV5-4; D unresolved. Germline V lookup: CDR1 SGHNT, CDR2 YYREEE (reference sequence). CDR3 length equals 15 residues. V was shortened by 4 bases and J by 0 bases, with 11 bases between the two germline ends. CDR3 protein: CASSPGPNSGNTIYF. In nucleotides, the CDR3 is TGTGCCAGCAGCCCCGGACCTAACTCTGGAAACACCATATATTTT.

The chain links TRBV28 to TRBJ2-3; D ambiguous. V gave up 5 bases and J gave up 6 bases, with 15 bases separating them. Germline CDR1 MDHEN, CDR2 SYDVKM. CDR3 size: 14 residues. CDR3 amino acids: CASSGTTSGDTQYF. Here the CDR3 DNA reads TGTGCCAGCAGTGGAACTACTTCTGGGGATACGCAGTATTTT.

V is TRBV7-6 and J is TRBJ2-7, with 8 bases aligning to TRBD1. CDR3 length: 14 residues. V trimming: 5 bases; J trimming: 1 base; junction bases outside the gene matches: 4. Germline V gene sequence: CDR1 SGHVS, CDR2 FNYEAQ. CDR3 DNA: TGTGCCAGCAGCAACGGACAGGGTTCCTACGAGCAGTACTTC. Protein product: CASSNGQGSYEQYF. The full variable domain, its missing parts supplied by reference TRBV7-6 and TRBJ2-7, is GAGVSQSPRYKVTKRGQDVALRCDPISGHVSLYWYRQALGQGPEFLTYFNYEAQQDKSGLPNDRFSAERPEGSISTLTIQRTEQRDSAMYRCASSNGQGSYEQYFGPGTRLTVT.

The chain recombines TRBV7-9 with TRBJ2-7, with 9 bases lining up with TRBD1. Losses at the gene ends were 6 bases for V and 2 bases for J; bases not matched to a gene: 14. The germline V gene has CDR1 SEHNR and CDR2 FQNEAQ (reference sequence). The CDR3 totals 17 residues. The CDR3 region is CASSLSPGTGSPYEQYF. CDR3 in DNA: TGTGCCAGCAGTTTATCCCCCGGGACAGGGTCCCCCTACGAGCAGTACTTC.

The chain joins TRBV6-6 to TRBJ2-7; possibly TRBD1 for D (6 bases). Per germline, CDR1 MNHNY and CDR2 SVGAGI (reference sequence). V shed 4 bases and J shed 2 bases, with 6 bases lying between them. The CDR3 contains 12 residues. The CDR3 loop reads CASSSGAYEQYF. DNA of the CDR3: TGTGCCAGCAGTTCAGGGGCCTACGAGCAGTACTTC.

The chain links TRBV19 to TRBJ2-7, with a weak D call TRBD2 (6 bases). Between the trimmed V and J ends, which lost 10 bases and 6 bases, there was a span of 25 bases. CDR1 is LNHDA, CDR2 SQIVND, per germline (reference sequence). This CDR3 is built from 15 residues. The CDR3 DNA reads TGTGCCACCTCCCCGTACCGACTAGAGGGACTCGAGCAGTACTTC. Protein sequence: CATSPYRLEGLEQYF.

J is TRBJ2-3 and V is TRBV9; TRBD2 might be the D (6 bases). V lost 2 bases and J lost 5, with 18 bases in between. This CDR3 spans 16 amino acids. Germline V lookup: CDR1 SGDLS, CDR2 YYNGEE. The DNA for the CDR3 is TGTGCCAGCAGCGTGGCCGGAGGAGGGGCGAAAGATACGCAGTATTTT. Protein sequence: CASSVAGGGAKDTQYF.